A single sample is the source of the 5 T cell receptor beta chains below, sequenced in a study of T-cell reconstitution after alpha-beta-depleted transplantation in children. The authors prepared the TCRbeta library with unique molecular identifiers. TCRdb re-derived calls from the PCR reads in MiXCR, one entry per CDR3 protein. The sample contains around 200,000 distinct CDR3 sequences, roughly 10% of which appear only once. The material sequenced was PBMCs from the stem cell graft donor, taken from the stem cell graft. These receptors all come from a human donor who donated a stem cell graft to a child with acute lymphoblastic leukemia.

This chain uses TRBV29-1 with TRBJ2-5; 14 nucleotides agree with TRBD2. The CDR3 is made up of 15 amino acids. Trimming at V came to 6 bases and at J to 5 bases, leaving 8 bases not matched to a gene. The germline V gene has CDR1 SQVTM and CDR2 ANQGSEA. The CDR3 spells CSVGLAGGLLETQYF. As DNA, the CDR3 is TGCAGCGTAGGACTAGCGGGGGGCCTCCTGGAGACCCAGTACTTC.

This clonotype was detected only a few times. The rearrangement joins TRBV4-2 to TRBJ1-1, with unresolved D. Germline CDR1 is LGHNA and CDR2 is YNFKEQ. The CDR3 length is 14 residues. V was pared by 0 bases and J by 14 bases, with 19 bases between. CDR3: CASSQESVRGEDFF. CDR3 DNA sequence: TGTGCCAGCAGCCAAGAGTCCGTTCGGGGTGAAGACTTCTTT.

The gene calls are TRBV7-9 and TRBJ2-1, with TRBD2 matching 15 bases. Trimming removed 5 bases from V and 15 bases from J; junction bases left unmatched: 5. Per germline, CDR1 SEHNR and CDR2 FQNEAQ (reference sequence). The CDR3 consists of 13 residues. CDR3 protein: CASSPGLAGGAFF. The CDR3 DNA is TGTGCCAGCAGCCCGGGACTAGCGGGGGGTGCGTTCTTC. Full variable domain (rest looked up from reference TRBV7-9 and TRBJ2-1): DTGVSQNPRHKITKRGQNVTFRCDPISEHNRLYWYRQTLGQGPEFLTYFQNEAQLEKSRLLSDRFSAERPKGSFSTLEIQRTEQGDSAMYLCASSPGLAGGAFFGPGTRLTVL.

Ten or more counts support this clonotype. The chain has TRBV6-1 and TRBJ2-6, with 7 bases matching TRBD1. Germline loops: CDR1 MNHNS, CDR2 SASEGT. Trimming took 3 bases from V and 1 from J; bases not matched to a gene: 3. The CDR3 has 16 amino acids. The CDR3 DNA reads TGTGCCAGCAGTGAGATGACAGGGTCTGGGGCCAACGTCCTGACTTTC. Amino acids: CASSEMTGSGANVLTF.

This clonotype was counted at least ten times. V is TRBV10-1 and J is TRBJ2-7; D not resolved. V lost 0 bases to trimming and J lost 3 bases, with 6 bases between them. From germline, CDR1 is WNHNN and CDR2 SYGVQD (reference sequence). The CDR3 has 13 residues. The CDR3 DNA reads as TGCGCCAGCAGTGAGTCTCACAGCTACGAGCAGTACTTC. It yields the protein CASSESHSYEQYF.